This T cell receptor beta chain stems from a study of T cell responses to AZD1222 COVID-19 vaccine. Study-wide points: The study found vaccine-associated CD4 TCRs spanning spike, dominant at 160-218 and 743-854. Only after the peak T cell response were repertoires sampled. After two AZD1222 doses, spike-specific TCR breadth and depth rose versus day 0.

Worth noting for this clone: Antigen unknown. The junction and the germline gene differ at one end; a read error may be behind it.

Germline assignment: CDR1 MNHEY and CDR2 SMNVEV (reference sequence). The CDR3 extends over 15 amino acids. The protocol was immunoSEQ multiplex PCR, while the TCRdb copy is restricted to in-frame clones and leaves out a portion. Among some 150,000 clones listed, almost 85% were seen once. The input for sequencing was peripheral blood, taken 28 days after the second dose of the MenACWY control vaccine. This receptor was taken from an adult who received the MenACWY meningococcal vaccine as a control. The gene calls are TRBV27 and TRBJ1-1; TRBD1 aligns across 7 bases. In nucleotides, the CDR3 is TGTGCCAGCAGTTCCTGGAGGGGGCAGAACGCTGAAGCTTTCTTT. Translation gives CASSSWRGQNAEAFF.